One sample yielded the 15 T cell receptor beta chains listed below, sequenced in a study of T cells in Graves' hyperthyroidism and ophthalmopathy. Amplification of TCR beta CDR3 regions was performed using RNA transcripts as template. A set of HTBI primers served as the primers for a first-round RT-PCR of the TCR CDR3. Each CDR3 protein gets one entry after TCRdb re-called the multiplex PCR reads with MiXCR. The profile shows fewer than 600,000 distinct CDR3 sequences, approximately 15% of them singletons. Sequences were obtained from blood. The receptor set was obtained from a woman aged 40 to 55 with Graves' hyperthyroidism.

This clonotype was seen ten or more times. The genes are TRBV7-8 and TRBJ1-5; D gene ambiguous. Germline values: CDR1 SGHVS, CDR2 FQNEAQ. Trimming took off 3 bases at V and 6 bases at J, with 15 bases between the two ends. This CDR3 is 15 amino acids long. The CDR3 nucleotides are TGTGCCAGCAGCTTGGGCGCCGGCGGCGGTCAGCCCCAGCATTTT. Translation: CASSLGAGGGQPQHF.

Comments on this clonotype: The junction shows a germline mismatch at one end, possibly a read error. The chain uses TRBV5-1 and TRBJ2-7; tentative D call: TRBD2 (6 bases). The CDR3 has 16 residues. Per germline, CDR1 SGHRS and CDR2 YFSETQ. CDR3 DNA sequence: TGTGCCAGCAGCTTGGATGTGTGGGGGAGGTTGAACGAGCAGTACTTC. This translates into CASSLDVWGRLNEQYF.

This clonotype is termed medium-sized. This chain joins TRBV20-1 and TRBJ2-5; unclear D gene. Germline V gives CDR1 DFQATT, CDR2 SNEGSKA (reference sequence). V was clipped by 0 bases and J by 5 bases, with 4 bases between them. There are 11 residues in the CDR3. The CDR3 spells CSARDWETQYF. The CDR3 nucleotides are TGCAGTGCTAGAGATTGGGAGACCCAGTACTTC.

This clonotype showed up just once. A much larger clone lies one base from this, so it may be a read error. This chain uses TRBV27 with TRBJ2-1; no firm D call. Germline V gives CDR1 MNHEY, CDR2 SMNVEV (reference sequence). The CDR3 is 13 amino acids. DNA of the CDR3: TGTACCAGCAGTTCCCGGGTTATCAATGAGCAGTTCTTC. Protein product: CTSSSRVINEQFF.

Concerning this clonotype itself: A read error is possible here, since a much larger clone lies one base away. This chain links TRBV18 with TRBJ2-1; 10 bases match TRBD1. V lost 6 bases and J lost 5; bases outside the gene matches: 7. CDR1 and CDR2 from the germline V gene are KGHSH and LQKENI. The CDR3 is 15 residues long. CDR3 bases: TGTGCCAGCTCGCTGGGACAGGGGCTCAACAATGAGCAGTTCTTC. Its protein product is CASSLGQGLNNEQFF.

This clonotype was recorded many times. The rearrangement links TRBV7-9 to TRBJ2-7; no reliable D call. This CDR3 contains 15 residues. V was trimmed by 4 bases and J by 4 bases, leaving 17 bases between them. Germline V gene lookup returns CDR1 SEHNR and CDR2 FQNEAQ (reference sequence). The CDR3 region is CASSSRFQTTYEQYF. The CDR3 DNA reads as TGTGCCAGCAGCTCCAGATTCCAGACGACTTACGAGCAGTACTTC. The variable domain in full, completed from reference TRBV7-9 and TRBJ2-7, reads DTGVSQNPRHKITKRGQNVTFRCDPISEHNRLYWYRQTLGQGPEFLTYFQNEAQLEKSRLLSDRFSAERPKGSFSTLEIQRTEQGDSAMYLCASSSRFQTTYEQYFGPGTRLTVT.

The table lists this clonotype with many counts. The chain links TRBV9 to TRBJ2-5; 11 positions agree with TRBD2. In germline, CDR1 is SGDLS, CDR2 YYNGEE. V was pared by 3 bases and J by 4 bases, with 11 bases of the junction left unmatched. The CDR3 is 17 residues long. The CDR3 DNA is TGTGCCAGCAGCGCGACTAGCGGGATACTTGGCGGAGAGACCCAGTACTTC. This translates into CASSATSGILGGETQYF. Full variable domain (outside the CDR3, taken from reference TRBV9 and TRBJ2-5): DSGVTQTPKHLITATGQRVTLRCSPRSGDLSVYWYQQSLDQGLQFLIQYYNGEERAKGNILERFSAQQFPDLHSELNLSSLELGDSALYFCASSATSGILGGETQYFGPGTRLLVL.

The rearrangement uses TRBV19 and TRBJ1-3; D not resolved. V was cut by 6 bases and J by 0 bases, with 15 bases left in between. CDR1 is LNHDA, CDR2 SQIVND, per germline (reference sequence). The CDR3 totals 16 residues. Here the CDR3 reads CASSLSASSSGNTIYF. The DNA for the CDR3 is TGTGCCAGTAGCCTGTCCGCTTCTAGCTCTGGAAACACCATATATTTT.

In its sample, this clonotype was seen a few times. The chain employs TRBV25-1 and TRBJ2-1; D tentatively reads TRBD1 or TRBD2 (6 bases each). The CDR3 spans 16 residues. Germline V lookup: CDR1 MGHDK, CDR2 SYGVNS. V was cut by 3 bases and J by 1 base, with 13 bases left in between. The CDR3 region has the DNA TGTGCCAGCAGTGATCTCGGGGGCCGGTCCTACAATGAGCAGTTCTTC. It is translated as CASSDLGGRSYNEQFF. Full variable domain (remainder filled in from reference TRBV25-1 and TRBJ2-1): EADIYQTPRYLVIGTGKKITLECSQTMGHDKMYWYQQDPGMELHLIHYSYGVNSTEKGDLSSESTVSRIRTEHFPLTLESARPSHTSQYLCASSDLGGRSYNEQFFGPGTRLTVL.

This clonotype has only a few counts. The chain employs TRBV14 and TRBJ1-2, with TRBD1 matching 10 bases. V lost 1 base and J lost 7; bases outside the gene matches: 6. This CDR3 is 15 amino acids long. Germline V gene lookup returns CDR1 SGHDN and CDR2 FVKESK. Here the CDR3 reads CASSQAGTGVFGYTF. The CDR3 DNA reads TGTGCCAGCAGCCAAGCCGGGACAGGGGTATTTGGCTACACCTTC.

This clonotype was detected ten times or more. V usage is TRBV3-1 and J usage is TRBJ1-1; no firm D call. The germline CDR1 and CDR2 sequences are LGHDT and YNNKEL (reference sequence). The length of the CDR3 is 14 residues. Trimming left V 1 base short and J 5 bases short, with 11 bases between. DNA of the CDR3: TGTGCCAGCAGCCAAGGTGACTACCGGACTGAAGCTTTCTTT. It encodes CASSQGDYRTEAFF.

This clonotype was counted many times. The rearrangement links TRBV2 to TRBJ1-6, with D perhaps TRBD1 (5 bases). This CDR3 spans 15 amino acids. Trimming took 6 bases from V and 4 from J, leaving 13 bases between them. Germline V gene sequence: CDR1 SNHLY, CDR2 FYNNEI. The DNA of the CDR3 is TGTGCCAGCAGCTCCGGGACTGTGTATAATTCACCCCTCCACTTT. Translating it yields CASSSGTVYNSPLHF.

V is TRBV12-5 and J is TRBJ2-2; D remains unclear. From germline, CDR1 is LGHNT and CDR2 FRNRAP. The CDR3 length is 9 residues. The CDR3 here is CAHTGELFF. CDR3 in DNA: TGTGCCCACACCGGGGAGCTGTTTTTT.

This clonotype was recorded a few times. V and J are TRBV19 and TRBJ1-2; D is perhaps TRBD1 (5 bases). Per germline, CDR1 LNHDA and CDR2 SQIVND (reference sequence). CDR3 size: 14 residues. Trimming cost V 7 bases and J 3 bases, with 15 bases left between them. The CDR3 DNA sequence: TGTGCCAGTATCCCCGGGGACGGATACTATGGCTACACCTTC. Translated, it gives CASIPGDGYYGYTF.

CDR3 nucleotide sequence: TGTGCCAGCAGTGAATGGGGACGGGAGGGCCGAGGTAATGAGCAGTTCTTC. This sequence encodes CASSEWGREGRGNEQFF. The chain couples TRBV25-1 to TRBJ2-1, with 8 bases fitting TRBD2. Germline V gene data show CDR1 as MGHDK and CDR2 as SYGVNS. There are 17 residues in the CDR3. The trim removed 1 base at V and 7 bases at J, leaving 12 bases unmatched.